The 14 T cell receptor beta chains below all came from one sample that was sequenced in a study of cytotoxic CD8 clonotypes in ibrutinib-treated CLL. The method was immunoSEQ multiplex PCR; TCRdb's version includes in-frame clones alone and lacks a portion of them. The data contain 30,000 to 35,000 clones, about 70% of them singletons. Material: PBMCs, obtained before ibrutinib treatment. These receptors came from a human donor with chronic lymphocytic leukemia.

This chain joins TRBV5-4 and TRBJ2-1; 7 nucleotides match TRBD2. Trimming at V came to 1 base and at J to 9 bases, leaving 4 bases not matched to a gene. The CDR3 has 13 amino acids. CDR1 and CDR2 from the germline V gene are SGHNT and YYREEE (reference sequence). The CDR3, as DNA: TGTGCCAGCAGCTTGACTAGCGAAGGTGAGCAGTTCTTC. It translates to CASSLTSEGEQFF. Combining the CDR3 with reference TRBV5-4 and TRBJ2-1 gives the whole variable domain ETGVTQSPTHLIKTRGQQVTLRCSSQSGHNTVSWYQQALGQGPQFIFQYYREEENGRGNFPPRFSGLQFPNYSSELNVNALELDDSALYLCASSLTSEGEQFFGPGTRLTVL.

This clone has only a few counts. The rearrangement joins TRBV2 to TRBJ2-7; D is unclear. Trimming removed 4 bases at V and 3 bases at J, with 4 bases between. The CDR3 contains 11 residues. Germline V gene sequence: CDR1 SNHLY, CDR2 FYNNEI. The chain's CDR3 is CASSGVYEQYF. Written as DNA, the CDR3 is TGTGCCAGCAGTGGAGTCTACGAGCAGTACTTC.

J is TRBJ2-1 and V is TRBV28; 13 nucleotides agree with TRBD2. The germline V gene encodes CDR1 MDHEN and CDR2 SYDVKM. After removal of 3 bases from V and 6 bases from J, the junction contained 5 bases not matched to a gene. The CDR3 covers 16 residues. The CDR3 nucleotides read TGTGCCAGCAGTTTGGTACTAGCGGGAGGGATCAATGAGCAGTTCTTC. Protein product: CASSLVLAGGINEQFF.

The gene calls are TRBV30 and TRBJ1-5, with D perhaps matching TRBD1 (6 bases). With 0 bases removed from V and 3 bases from J, the gap between germline ends came to 15 bases. The CDR3 has 16 amino acids. CDR1 and CDR2 from the germline V gene are GTSNPN and SVGIG (reference sequence). The CDR3 nucleotides read TGTGCCTGGAGTGTATACAGGGCGTCCTCCAATCAGCCCCAGCATTTT. Its translation: CAWSVYRASSNQPQHF.

This clone has a handful of counts. The V gene is TRBV2, the J gene TRBJ1-1; D gene ambiguous. Germline V gene data show CDR1 as SNHLY and CDR2 as FYNNEI. Trimming took 3 bases from V and 10 from J, leaving 12 bases between them. The CDR3 has 12 amino acids. DNA of the CDR3: TGTGCCAGCAGTGATCGTGAGCCCATAGCTTTCTTT. Amino acid sequence: CASSDREPIAFF.

The chain recombines TRBV5-1 with TRBJ1-2; 7 nucleotides line up with TRBD1. J was trimmed by 5 bases and V by 4 bases; bases with no gene match: 11. Germline CDR1 reads SGHRS; CDR2 reads YFSETQ. This CDR3 spans 15 amino acids. The CDR3 nucleotides are TGCGCCAGCAGCGTAACGACCGGGACAGAGTATGGCTACACCTTC. Its protein is CASSVTTGTEYGYTF.

The V gene is TRBV20-1, the J gene TRBJ1-2; D remains unclear. Trimming took off 3 bases at V and 4 bases at J, with 6 bases between the two ends. CDR1 is DFQATT, CDR2 SNEGSKA, per germline (reference sequence). There are 11 residues in the CDR3. The CDR3 here is CSASLPYGYTF. Written as DNA, the CDR3 is TGCAGTGCTAGTCTTCCCTATGGCTACACCTTC.

On this clone: This probably arose from a read error, given a far larger clone one base away. V gene TRBV7-2 combines with J gene TRBJ2-7; D is possibly TRBD1 (6 bases). This CDR3 spans 17 amino acids. The germline V gene has CDR1 SGHTA and CDR2 FQGNSA. The V and J ends lost 3 bases and 1 base respectively, with 19 bases between them. For the CDR3, the DNA is TGTGCCAGCAGCTTGGCCGGGCAGGGGCTTGCGTCCTACGAGCAGTACTTC. Protein: CASSLAGQGLASYEQYF.

V gene TRBV30 combines with J gene TRBJ1-5, with D unclear. Germline assignment: CDR1 GTSNPN and CDR2 SVGIG (reference sequence). Trimming cost V 0 bases and J 2 bases, with 2 bases left between them. CDR3 length equals 12 residues. CDR3 nucleotide sequence: TGTGCCTGGAGTGTAGGCAATCAGCCCCAGCATTTT. This codes for CAWSVGNQPQHF.

The rearrangement joins TRBV19 to TRBJ1-2, with TRBD1 as a possible D gene (5 bases). V was clipped by 4 bases and J by 0 bases, with 21 bases between them. The CDR3 loop spans 18 amino acids. From germline, CDR1 is LNHDA and CDR2 SQIVND (reference sequence). Written as DNA, the CDR3 is TGTGCCAGTAGTACCACTACAGGATGGGCCGCGGCTAACTATGGCTACACCTTC. Encoded protein: CASSTTTGWAAANYGYTF. The entire variable domain, with the rest obtained from reference TRBV19 and TRBJ1-2, is as follows: DGGITQSPKYLFRKEGQNVTLSCEQNLNHDAMYWYRQDPGQGLRLIYYSQIVNDFQKGDIAEGYSVSREKKESFPLTVTSAQKNPTAFYLCASSTTTGWAAANYGYTFGSGTRLTVV.

The rearrangement joins TRBV6-5 to TRBJ2-7, with 12 bases fitting TRBD1. J lost 3 bases, V lost 8 bases, and 2 bases had no gene match. The CDR3 runs to 13 residues. Germline CDR1 and CDR2: MNHEY and SVGAGI. Here the CDR3 DNA reads TGTGCCAGCGGGACAGGGGGCAGCTACGAGCAGTACTTC. Its protein product is CASGTGGSYEQYF.

V is TRBV7-8 and J is TRBJ1-6, with D possibly being TRBD1 (6 bases). Trimming cost V 4 bases and J 4 bases, with 8 bases left between them. There are 14 residues in the CDR3. Germline V gene data show CDR1 as SGHVS and CDR2 as FQNEAQ. CDR3 DNA: TGTGCCAGCAGCTCCGGACAGTATAATTCACCCCTCCACTTT. Translating it yields CASSSGQYNSPLHF.

The CDR3 sequence is CASSRRQATDTQYF. The CDR3, as DNA: TGTGCCAGTAGTAGGCGACAGGCCACAGATACGCAGTATTTT. V gene TRBV19 combines with J gene TRBJ2-3; possible D gene TRBD1, 6 bases. CDR1 LNHDA and CDR2 SQIVND come from the germline V gene (reference sequence). This CDR3 spans 14 amino acids. V was cut by 4 bases and J by 2 bases, with 10 bases left in between. The full variable domain, completed using reference TRBV19 and TRBJ2-3, is DGGITQSPKYLFRKEGQNVTLSCEQNLNHDAMYWYRQDPGQGLRLIYYSQIVNDFQKGDIAEGYSVSREKKESFPLTVTSAQKNPTAFYLCASSRRQATDTQYFGPGTRLTVL.

The chain combines TRBV6-1 with TRBJ1-1, with D unresolved. Trimming took 2 bases from V and 9 from J, leaving 13 bases between them. Germline V gene sequence: CDR1 MNHNS, CDR2 SASEGT. This CDR3 is 13 amino acids long. Here the CDR3 DNA reads TGTGCCAGCAGTGAATTGAGGATTGTTCAAGCTTTCTTT. Residues: CASSELRIVQAFF.